The clone carrying this T cell receptor beta chain came up many times. Its specificity is unknown. If no ophthalmopathy progression occurred within 18 months, Graves' hyperthyroidism was stable. Participants, patients aged 18 to 65, had newly diagnosed hyperthyroidism with a duration under 2 months. These data are taken from a study of T cells in Graves' hyperthyroidism and ophthalmopathy. Study overall: Peripheral blood was taken when the disease was first diagnosed, before any treatment began.

Study results and limitations: Model output signaled ophthalmopathy a median about seven months ahead of onset.

Amplification yielded TCR beta CDR3 regions, with RNA transcripts as the source. During a first-round RT-PCR of the TCR CDR3, the HTBI primer set was used. TCRdb re-derived calls from the multiplex PCR reads in MiXCR, one entry per CDR3 protein. This table has roughly 510,000 distinct CDR3 sequences, 20% to 25% appearing once. Sequenced input: blood. This TCR was sampled from a man aged 18 to 29 with Graves' hyperthyroidism.

CDR3 in DNA: TGCAGCGTTCGGGAGGGGGAGACCCAGTACTTC. Translated, it gives CSVREGETQYF. The chain joins TRBV29-1 to TRBJ2-5; TRBD2 matches 8 bases. CDR1 SQVTM and CDR2 ANQGSEA come from the germline V gene. This CDR3 region has 11 residues. V shed 5 bases and J 5 bases; nucleotides not matched to a gene: 1.